The 6 T cell receptor beta chains reported below all come from one sample, sequenced in a study of CD8+ T cells in alopecia areata. Treatment specified: oral pan-JAK inhibitor, 5-10 mg twice daily. As the sequencing template, cDNA was produced by extracting RNA and reverse transcribing it. Here immunoSEQ multiplex PCR was the method, and the copy in TCRdb shows in-frame clones only, minus some. The sample consists of over 150,000 clones, 45% to 65% of them appearing once. This sample comprised CD4+ T cells sorted from blood, obtained at week 4, from a patient treated with tofacitinib. These receptor sequences come from a human donor with alopecia areata.

The chain has TRBV2 and TRBJ1-1, with D perhaps matching TRBD1 (5 bases). V shed 6 bases and J shed 4 bases, with 24 bases lying between them. The CDR3 consists of 17 residues. Germline V CDR1 and CDR2: SNHLY, FYNNEI. The CDR3 region is CASSRRTGHFTGTEAFF. Here the CDR3 DNA reads TGTGCCAGCAGCCGACGAACCGGACACTTCACGGGCACTGAAGCTTTCTTT.

This clone has just a few counts. The chain carries TRBV28 and TRBJ2-5; TRBD2 might be the D (6 bases). The CDR3 has 15 residues. The germline V and J ends were trimmed by 2 bases and 10 bases, with 20 bases remaining between them. Germline V gene lookup returns CDR1 MDHEN and CDR2 SYDVKM. The CDR3 DNA is TGTGCCAGCAGTTTACCCGCAGGGAGGTTCGGTGGCCAGTACTTC. Amino acids: CASSLPAGRFGGQYF.

The chain is built from TRBV2 and TRBJ2-7, with 7 bases identical to TRBD1. The length of the CDR3 is 13 residues. Germline V lookup: CDR1 SNHLY, CDR2 FYNNEI. The ends lost 5 bases at V and 5 bases at J; junction bases unmatched: 6. This chain's CDR3 is CASSSTGKNEQYF. In nucleotides, the CDR3 is TGTGCCAGCAGTTCGACAGGGAAGAACGAGCAGTACTTC.

The chain carries TRBV25-1 and TRBJ2-1, with D possibly TRBD1 on 6 matching bases. Trimming shortened V by 6 bases and J by 8 bases, and 17 bases separated the two germline ends. The CDR3 runs 14 residues. The germline gives CDR1 MGHDK, CDR2 SYGVNS. CDR3: CASSQSQGTDEQFF. The CDR3 nucleotides read TGTGCCAGCAGCCAATCACAGGGTACGGATGAGCAGTTCTTC.

The genes are TRBV7-9 and TRBJ2-5; D is undetermined. Germline CDR1 reads SEHNR; CDR2 reads FQNEAQ (reference sequence). V lost 1 base to trimming and J lost 5 bases, with 5 bases between them. The CDR3 sequence is 12 residues long. The CDR3 nucleotides read TGTGCCAGCAGCTTAGGGCACGAGACCCAGTACTTC. Amino acids: CASSLGHETQYF.

This clone has just a few counts. V and J are TRBV10-3 and TRBJ2-3, with D possibly being TRBD1 or TRBD2 (5 bases each). Per the germline V gene, CDR1 is ENHRY and CDR2 is SYGVKD. The germline V and J ends were trimmed by 7 bases and 0 bases, with 11 bases remaining between them. This CDR3 comprises 14 residues. CDR3 coding DNA: TGTGCCATCAAGACGGGGCGGAGCACAGATACGCAGTATTTT. This translates into CAIKTGRSTDTQYF.